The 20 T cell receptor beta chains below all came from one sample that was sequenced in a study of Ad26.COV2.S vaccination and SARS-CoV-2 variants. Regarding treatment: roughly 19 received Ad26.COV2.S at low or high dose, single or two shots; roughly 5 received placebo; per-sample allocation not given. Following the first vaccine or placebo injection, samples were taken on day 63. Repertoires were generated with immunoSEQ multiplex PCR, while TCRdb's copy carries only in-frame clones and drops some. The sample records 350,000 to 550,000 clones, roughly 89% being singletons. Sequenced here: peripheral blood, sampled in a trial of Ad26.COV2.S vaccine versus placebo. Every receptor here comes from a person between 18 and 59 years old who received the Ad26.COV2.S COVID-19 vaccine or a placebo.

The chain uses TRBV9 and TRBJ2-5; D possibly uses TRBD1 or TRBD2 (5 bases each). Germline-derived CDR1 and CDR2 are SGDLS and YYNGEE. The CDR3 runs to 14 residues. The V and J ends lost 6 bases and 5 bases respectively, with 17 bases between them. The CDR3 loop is CASTRDQAMETQYF. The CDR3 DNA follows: TGTGCCAGCACCCGGGACCAAGCAATGGAGACCCAGTACTTC. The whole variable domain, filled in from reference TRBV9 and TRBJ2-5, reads DSGVTQTPKHLITATGQRVTLRCSPRSGDLSVYWYQQSLDQGLQFLIQYYNGEERAKGNILERFSAQQFPDLHSELNLSSLELGDSALYFCASTRDQAMETQYFGPGTRLLVL.

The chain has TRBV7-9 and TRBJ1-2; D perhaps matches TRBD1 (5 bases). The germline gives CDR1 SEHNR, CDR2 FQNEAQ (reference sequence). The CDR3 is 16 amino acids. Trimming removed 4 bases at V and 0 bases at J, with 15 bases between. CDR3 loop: CASSSEPGLSNYGYTF. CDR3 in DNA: TGTGCCAGCAGCTCCGAACCGGGACTGTCTAACTATGGCTACACCTTC.

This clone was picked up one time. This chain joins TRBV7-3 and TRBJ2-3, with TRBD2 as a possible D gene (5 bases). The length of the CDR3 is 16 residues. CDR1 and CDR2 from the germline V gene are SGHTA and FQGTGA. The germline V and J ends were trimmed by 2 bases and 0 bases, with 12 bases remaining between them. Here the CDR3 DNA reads TGTGCCAGCAGCTTAGGTCGGGATACTAGCACAGATACGCAGTATTTT. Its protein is CASSLGRDTSTDTQYF. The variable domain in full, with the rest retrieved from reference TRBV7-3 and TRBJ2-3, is GAGVSQTPSNKVTEKGKYVELRCDPISGHTALYWYRQSLGQGPEFLIYFQGTGAADDSGLPNDRFFAVRPEGSVSTLKIQRTERGDSAVYLCASSLGRDTSTDTQYFGPGTRLTVL.

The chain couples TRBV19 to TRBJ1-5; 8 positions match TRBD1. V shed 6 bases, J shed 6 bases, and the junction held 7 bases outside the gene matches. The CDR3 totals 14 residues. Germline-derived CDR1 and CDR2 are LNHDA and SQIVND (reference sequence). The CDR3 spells CASRDGQGGQPQHF. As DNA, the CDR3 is TGTGCCAGTAGGGATGGACAGGGTGGTCAGCCCCAGCATTTT.

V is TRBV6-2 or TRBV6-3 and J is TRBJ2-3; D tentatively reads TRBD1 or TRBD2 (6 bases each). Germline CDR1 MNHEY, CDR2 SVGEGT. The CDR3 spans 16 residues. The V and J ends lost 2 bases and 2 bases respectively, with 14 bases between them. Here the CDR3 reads CASSYPLGGYTDTQYF. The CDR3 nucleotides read TGTGCCAGCAGTTACCCCCTGGGGGGCTACACAGATACGCAGTATTTT.

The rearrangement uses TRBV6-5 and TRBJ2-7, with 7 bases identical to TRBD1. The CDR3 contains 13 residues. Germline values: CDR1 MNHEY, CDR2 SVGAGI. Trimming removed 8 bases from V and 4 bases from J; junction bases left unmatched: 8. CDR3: CASRKTGSYEQYV. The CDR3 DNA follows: TGTGCCAGCCGAAAGACAGGGTCTTACGAGCAGTACGTC.

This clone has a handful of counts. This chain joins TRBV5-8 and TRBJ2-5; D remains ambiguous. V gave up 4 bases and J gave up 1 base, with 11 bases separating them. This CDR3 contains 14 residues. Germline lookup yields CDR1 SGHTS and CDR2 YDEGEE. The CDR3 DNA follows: TGTGCCAGCAGCCCCCGTCGGTTCCAAGAGACCCAGTACTTC. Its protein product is CASSPRRFQETQYF.

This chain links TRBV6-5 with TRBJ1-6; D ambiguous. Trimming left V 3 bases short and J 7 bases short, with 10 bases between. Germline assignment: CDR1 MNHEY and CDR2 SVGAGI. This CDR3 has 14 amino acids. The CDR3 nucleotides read TGTGCCAGCAGTTATTACGGGGAAAATTCACCCCTCCACTTT. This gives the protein CASSYYGENSPLHF.

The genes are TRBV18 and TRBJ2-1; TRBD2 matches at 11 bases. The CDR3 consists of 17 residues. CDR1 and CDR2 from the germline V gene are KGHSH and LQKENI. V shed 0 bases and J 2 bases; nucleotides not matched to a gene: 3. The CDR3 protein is CASSPPSTSGAYNEQFF. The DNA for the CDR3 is TGTGCCAGCTCACCACCTTCGACTAGCGGGGCCTACAATGAGCAGTTCTTC.

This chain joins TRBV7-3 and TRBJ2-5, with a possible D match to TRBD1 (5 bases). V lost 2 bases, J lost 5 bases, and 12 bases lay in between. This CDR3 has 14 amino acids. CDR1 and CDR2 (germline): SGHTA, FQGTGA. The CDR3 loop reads CASSLLPGLETQYF. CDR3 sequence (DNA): TGTGCCAGCAGCTTACTGCCAGGGCTGGAGACCCAGTACTTC.

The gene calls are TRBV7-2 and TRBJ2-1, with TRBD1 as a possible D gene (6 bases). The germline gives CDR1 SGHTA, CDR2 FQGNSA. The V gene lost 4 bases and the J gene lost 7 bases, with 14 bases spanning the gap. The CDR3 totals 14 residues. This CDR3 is CASSWGPVLNEQFF. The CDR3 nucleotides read TGTGCCAGCAGCTGGGGGCCAGTACTGAATGAGCAGTTCTTC.

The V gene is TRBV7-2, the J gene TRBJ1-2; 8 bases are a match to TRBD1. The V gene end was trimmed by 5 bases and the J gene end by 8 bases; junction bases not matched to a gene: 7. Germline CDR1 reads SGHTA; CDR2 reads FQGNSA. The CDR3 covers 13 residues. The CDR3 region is CASSLSDRAGYTF. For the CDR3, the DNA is TGTGCCAGCAGCCTCTCGGACAGGGCCGGCTACACCTTC. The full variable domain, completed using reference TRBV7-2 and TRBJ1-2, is GAGVSQSPSNKVTEKGKDVELRCDPISGHTALYWYRQSLGQGLEFLIYFQGNSAPDKSGLPSDRFSAERTGGSVSTLTIQRTQQEDSAVYLCASSLSDRAGYTFGSGTRLTVV.

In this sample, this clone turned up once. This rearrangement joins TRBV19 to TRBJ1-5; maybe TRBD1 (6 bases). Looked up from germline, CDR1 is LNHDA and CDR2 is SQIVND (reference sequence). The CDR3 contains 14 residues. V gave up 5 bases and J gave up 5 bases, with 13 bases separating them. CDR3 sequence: CASSGRGGYQPQHF. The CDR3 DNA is TGTGCCAGTAGTGGCAGGGGAGGGTATCAGCCCCAGCATTTT.

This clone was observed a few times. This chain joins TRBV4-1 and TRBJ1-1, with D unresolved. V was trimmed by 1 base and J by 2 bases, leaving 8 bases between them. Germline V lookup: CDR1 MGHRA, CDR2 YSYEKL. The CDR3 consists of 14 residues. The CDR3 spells CASSQVWENTEAFF. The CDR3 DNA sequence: TGCGCCAGCAGCCAAGTATGGGAAAACACTGAAGCTTTCTTT.

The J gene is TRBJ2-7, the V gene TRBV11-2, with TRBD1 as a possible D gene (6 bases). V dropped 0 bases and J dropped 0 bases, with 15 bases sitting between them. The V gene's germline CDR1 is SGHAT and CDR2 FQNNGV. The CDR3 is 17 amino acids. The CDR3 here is CASSLDKTDRPSYEQYV. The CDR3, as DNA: TGTGCCAGCAGCTTAGATAAGACAGACAGGCCCTCCTACGAGCAGTACGTC.

The CDR3 nucleotides read TGTGCCAGCAGCTCAAGAAGTCTTAGCTCCTACAATGAGCAGTTCTTC. Translated, it gives CASSSRSLSSYNEQFF. V and J are TRBV7-3 and TRBJ2-1; no firm D call. This CDR3 spans 16 amino acids. Germline CDR1 SGHTA, CDR2 FQGTGA. The V gene lost 4 bases and the J gene lost 0 bases, with 13 bases spanning the gap. The whole variable domain, filled in from reference TRBV7-3 and TRBJ2-1, reads GAGVSQTPSNKVTEKGKYVELRCDPISGHTALYWYRQSLGQGPEFLIYFQGTGAADDSGLPNDRFFAVRPEGSVSTLKIQRTERGDSAVYLCASSSRSLSSYNEQFFGPGTRLTVL.

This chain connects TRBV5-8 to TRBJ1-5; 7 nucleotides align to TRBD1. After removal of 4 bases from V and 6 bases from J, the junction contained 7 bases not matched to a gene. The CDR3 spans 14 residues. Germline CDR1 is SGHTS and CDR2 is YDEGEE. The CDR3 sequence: CASSHRQGSQPQHF. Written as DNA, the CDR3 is TGTGCCAGCAGCCATAGACAGGGAAGTCAGCCCCAGCATTTT.

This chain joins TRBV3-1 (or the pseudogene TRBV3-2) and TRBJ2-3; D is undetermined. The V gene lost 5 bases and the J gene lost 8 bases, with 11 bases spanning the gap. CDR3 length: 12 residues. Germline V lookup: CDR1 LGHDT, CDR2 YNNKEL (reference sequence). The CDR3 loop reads CASSLDSRTQYF. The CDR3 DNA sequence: TGTGCCAGCAGCTTAGACTCTCGTACGCAGTATTTT.

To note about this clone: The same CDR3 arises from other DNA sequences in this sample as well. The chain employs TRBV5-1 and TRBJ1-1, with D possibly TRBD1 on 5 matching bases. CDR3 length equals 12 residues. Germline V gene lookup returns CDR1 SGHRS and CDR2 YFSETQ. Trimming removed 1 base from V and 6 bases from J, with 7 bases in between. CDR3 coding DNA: TGCGCCAGCAGCTTGCAGGGCGCTGAAGCTTTCTTT. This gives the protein CASSLQGAEAFF. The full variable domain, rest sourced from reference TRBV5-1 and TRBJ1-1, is KAGVTQTPRYLIKTRGQQVTLSCSPISGHRSVSWYQQTPGQGLQFLFEYFSETQRNKGNFPGRFSGRQFSNSRSEMNVSTLELGDSALYLCASSLQGAEAFFGQGTRLTVV.

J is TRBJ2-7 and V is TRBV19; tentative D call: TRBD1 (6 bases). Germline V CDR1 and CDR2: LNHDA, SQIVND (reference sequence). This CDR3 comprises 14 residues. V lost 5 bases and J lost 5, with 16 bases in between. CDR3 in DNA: TGTGCCAGTAGTCCAGGGCGCAGGGGCGACGAGCAGTACTTC. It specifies CASSPGRRGDEQYF.